This T cell receptor beta chain comes out of a study of blood T cell repertoires in COVID-19. Study at large: COVID-19 samples from acute and convalescent phases originated in the United States, Italy and Spain. Nucleic acid was either cDNA or gDNA, and it came from T cells, B-cell-depleted T cells, or PBMCs.

Clones were read by immunoSEQ multiplex PCR, and TCRdb kept only the in-frame ones, dropping some. Of over 100,000 clones in the sample, more than 75% are singletons; the top ten hold 1.1% to 1.5%. V lost 6 bases to trimming and J lost 5 bases; unmatched junction nucleotides: 21. This CDR3 spans 19 amino acids. Looked up from germline, CDR1 is MNHEY and CDR2 is SMNVEV (reference sequence). The specimen was peripheral blood. The chain couples TRBV27 to TRBJ2-1, with TRBD2 identical over 8 bases. The clonotype was recovered from a man aged 35 to 55 with acute or convalescent COVID-19. CDR3 coding DNA: TGTGCCAGCAGGACCCCGAGGGGGAGGGGCGGGGGGTTTAACAATGAGCAGTTCTTC. Encoded protein: CASRTPRGRGGGFNNEQFF.